This TCR beta chain was sequenced during a study of T cells after yellow fever vaccination. This clonotype was detected a few times. TCRdb itself ran the 5' RACE reads through MiXCR, one entry per CDR3 protein. In the table there are hundreds of thousands of distinct CDR3 sequences, 18% of which are singletons. CDR1 MNHEY and CDR2 SVGEGT come from the germline V gene. The V gene lost 6 bases and the J gene lost 0 bases, with 11 bases spanning the gap. The CDR3 consists of 14 residues. The TCR originated in a man in his late teens or twenties who received the YFV17D yellow fever vaccine. V gene TRBV6-2 or TRBV6-3 combines with J gene TRBJ1-1; no reliable D call. This specimen consisted of PBMCs, obtained before the yellow fever booster vaccination. The CDR3 spells CASSPRWLNTEAFF. The CDR3 DNA follows: TGTGCCAGCAGCCCCAGGTGGCTGAACACTGAAGCTTTCTTT.